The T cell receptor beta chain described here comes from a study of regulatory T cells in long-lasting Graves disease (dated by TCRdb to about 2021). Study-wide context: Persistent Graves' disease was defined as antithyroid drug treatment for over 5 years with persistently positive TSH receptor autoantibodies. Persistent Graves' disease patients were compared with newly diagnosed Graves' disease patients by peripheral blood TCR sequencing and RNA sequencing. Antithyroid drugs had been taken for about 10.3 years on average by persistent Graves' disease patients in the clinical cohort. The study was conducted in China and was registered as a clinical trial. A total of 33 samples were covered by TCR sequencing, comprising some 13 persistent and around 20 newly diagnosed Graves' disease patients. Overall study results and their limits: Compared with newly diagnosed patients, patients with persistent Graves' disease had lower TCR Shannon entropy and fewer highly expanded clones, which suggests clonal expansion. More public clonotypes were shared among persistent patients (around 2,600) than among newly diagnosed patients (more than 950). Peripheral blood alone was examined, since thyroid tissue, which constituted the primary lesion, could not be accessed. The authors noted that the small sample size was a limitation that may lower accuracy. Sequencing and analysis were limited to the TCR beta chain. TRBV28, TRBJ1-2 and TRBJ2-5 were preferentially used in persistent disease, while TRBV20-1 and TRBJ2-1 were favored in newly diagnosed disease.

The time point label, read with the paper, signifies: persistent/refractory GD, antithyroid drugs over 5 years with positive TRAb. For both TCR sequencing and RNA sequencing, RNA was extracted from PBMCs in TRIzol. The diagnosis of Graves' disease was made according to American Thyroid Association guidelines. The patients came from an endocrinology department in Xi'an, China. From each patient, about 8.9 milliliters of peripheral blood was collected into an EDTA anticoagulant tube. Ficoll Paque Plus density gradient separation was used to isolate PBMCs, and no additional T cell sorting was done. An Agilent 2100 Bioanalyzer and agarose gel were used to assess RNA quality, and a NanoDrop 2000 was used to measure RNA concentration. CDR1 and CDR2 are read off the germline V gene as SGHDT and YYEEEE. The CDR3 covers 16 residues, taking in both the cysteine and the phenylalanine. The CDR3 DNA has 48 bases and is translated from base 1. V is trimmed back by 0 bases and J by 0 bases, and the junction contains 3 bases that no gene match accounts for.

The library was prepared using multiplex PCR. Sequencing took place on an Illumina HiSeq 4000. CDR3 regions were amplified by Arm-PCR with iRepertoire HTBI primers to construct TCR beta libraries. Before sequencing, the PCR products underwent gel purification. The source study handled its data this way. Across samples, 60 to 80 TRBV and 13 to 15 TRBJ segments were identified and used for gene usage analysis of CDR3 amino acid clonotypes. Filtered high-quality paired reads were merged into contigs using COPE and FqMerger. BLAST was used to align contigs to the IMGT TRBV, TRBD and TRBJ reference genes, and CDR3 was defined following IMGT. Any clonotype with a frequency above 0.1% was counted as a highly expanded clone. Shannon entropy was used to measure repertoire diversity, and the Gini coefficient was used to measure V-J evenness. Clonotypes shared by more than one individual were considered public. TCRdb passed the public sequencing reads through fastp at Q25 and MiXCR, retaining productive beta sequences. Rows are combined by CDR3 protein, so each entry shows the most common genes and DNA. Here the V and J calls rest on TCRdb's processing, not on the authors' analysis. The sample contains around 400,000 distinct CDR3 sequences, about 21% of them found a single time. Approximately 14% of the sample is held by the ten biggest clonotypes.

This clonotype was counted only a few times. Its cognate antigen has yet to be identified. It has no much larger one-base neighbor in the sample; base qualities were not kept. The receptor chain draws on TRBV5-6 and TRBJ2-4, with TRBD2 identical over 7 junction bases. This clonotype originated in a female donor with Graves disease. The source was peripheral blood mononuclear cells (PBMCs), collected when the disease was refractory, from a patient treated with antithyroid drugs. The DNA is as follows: TGTGCCAGCAGCTTGGGGAGCGGGGTAGCCAAAAACATTCAGTACTTC. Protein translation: CASSLGSGVAKNIQYF.